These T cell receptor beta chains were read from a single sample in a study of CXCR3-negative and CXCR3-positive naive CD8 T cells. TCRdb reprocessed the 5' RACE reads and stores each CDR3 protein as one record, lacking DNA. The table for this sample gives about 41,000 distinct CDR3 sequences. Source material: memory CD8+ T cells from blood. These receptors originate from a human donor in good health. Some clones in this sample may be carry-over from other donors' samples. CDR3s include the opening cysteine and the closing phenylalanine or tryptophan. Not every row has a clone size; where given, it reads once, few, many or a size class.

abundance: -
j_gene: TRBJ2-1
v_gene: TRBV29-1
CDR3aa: CSVEGGGLYEQFF

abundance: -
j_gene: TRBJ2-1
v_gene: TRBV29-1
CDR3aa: CSVDVGGAWNEQFF

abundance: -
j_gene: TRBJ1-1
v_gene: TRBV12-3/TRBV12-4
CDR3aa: CASVTGQGIHTEAFF

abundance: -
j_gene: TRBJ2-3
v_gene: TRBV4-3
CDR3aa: CASSQTLGGSRRTDTQYF

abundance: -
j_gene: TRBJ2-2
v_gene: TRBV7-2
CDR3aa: CASLPESERVTGELFF

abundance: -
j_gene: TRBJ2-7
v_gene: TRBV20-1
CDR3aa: CSARPAQGQLVHEQYF

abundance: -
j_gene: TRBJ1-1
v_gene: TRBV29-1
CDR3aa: CSVEGFRDSNTEAFF

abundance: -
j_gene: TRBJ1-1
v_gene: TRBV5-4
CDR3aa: CASSLGVEAFF

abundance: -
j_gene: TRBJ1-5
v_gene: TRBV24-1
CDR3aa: CATSDPTGGEIEPQHF

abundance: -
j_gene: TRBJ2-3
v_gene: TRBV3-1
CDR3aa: CASSQVAASTDTQYF

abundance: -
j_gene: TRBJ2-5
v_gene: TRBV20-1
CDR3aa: CSARDGAGAETQYF

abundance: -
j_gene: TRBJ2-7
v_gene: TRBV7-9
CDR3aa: CASSLGQPYEQYF

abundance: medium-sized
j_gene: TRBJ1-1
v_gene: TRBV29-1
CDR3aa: CSVEDSTGVGYRDTEAFF

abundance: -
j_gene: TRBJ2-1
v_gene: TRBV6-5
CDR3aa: CASSYGGEQFF

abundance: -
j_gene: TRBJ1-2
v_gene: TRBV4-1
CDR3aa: CASSQEARVGYGYTF

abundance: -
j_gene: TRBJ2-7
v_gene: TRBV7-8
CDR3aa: CASSLGQGAGYEQYF

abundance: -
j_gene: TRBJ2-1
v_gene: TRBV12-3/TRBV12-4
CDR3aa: CASSPTPSSYNEQFF

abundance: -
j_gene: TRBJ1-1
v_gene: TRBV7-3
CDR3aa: CAKEMFFLSGVYTEAFF

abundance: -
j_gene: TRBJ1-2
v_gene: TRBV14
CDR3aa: CASSSAMGTGRGYTF

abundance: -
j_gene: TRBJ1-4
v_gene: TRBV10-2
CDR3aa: CASSEPFKVDNEKLFF

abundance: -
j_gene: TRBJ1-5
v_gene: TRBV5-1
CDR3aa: CASSLQGGDPQHF

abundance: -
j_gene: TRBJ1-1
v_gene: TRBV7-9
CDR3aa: CASREVWGGSEAFF

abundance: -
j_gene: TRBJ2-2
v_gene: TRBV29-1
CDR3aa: CSTSGDTGELFF

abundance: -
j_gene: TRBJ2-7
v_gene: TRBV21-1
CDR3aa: CASSNSPGSGQGNYEQYF